The clone carrying this T cell receptor (beta chain) was counted once. The data stem from a study of blood T cell repertoires in COVID-19. Across the study: Some COVID-19 samples were acute and others convalescent; all came from the United States, Italy and Spain. T cells, B-cell-depleted T cells, or PBMCs provided the cDNA or gDNA that served as material.

This table comes from immunoSEQ multiplex PCR, and its TCRdb copy is limited to in-frame clones, with some not included. This table has about 220,000 clones, approximately 83% appearing once. The CDR3 loop spans 16 amino acids. CDR1 LNHDA and CDR2 SQIVND come from the germline V gene (reference sequence). V lost 2 bases, J lost 0 bases, and 4 bases stayed unmatched. The chain links TRBV19 to TRBJ2-7; 10 nucleotides agree with TRBD2. The sequence was collected from a woman in her twenties or thirties who had recovered from COVID-19. What was sequenced was peripheral blood. The CDR3 is CASSILLAGASYEQYF. DNA of the CDR3: TGTGCCAGTAGTATACTCCTAGCGGGGGCCTCCTACGAGCAGTACTTC.